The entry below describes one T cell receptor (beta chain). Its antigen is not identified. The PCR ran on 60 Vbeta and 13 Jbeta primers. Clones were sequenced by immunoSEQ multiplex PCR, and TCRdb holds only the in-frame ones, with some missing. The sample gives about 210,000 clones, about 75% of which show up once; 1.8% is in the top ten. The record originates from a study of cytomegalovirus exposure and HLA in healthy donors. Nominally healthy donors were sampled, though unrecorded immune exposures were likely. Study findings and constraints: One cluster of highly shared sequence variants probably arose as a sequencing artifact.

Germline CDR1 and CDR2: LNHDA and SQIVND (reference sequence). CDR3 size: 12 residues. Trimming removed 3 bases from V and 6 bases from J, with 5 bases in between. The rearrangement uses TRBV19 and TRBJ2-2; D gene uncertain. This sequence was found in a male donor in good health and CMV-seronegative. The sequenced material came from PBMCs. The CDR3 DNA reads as TGTGCCAGTAGTATTCGGGCCGGGGAGCTGTTTTTT. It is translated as CASSIRAGELFF.